Shown below are 13 T cell receptor beta chains from a single sample sequenced in a study of STAT5B mutations in CD4+ large granular lymphocyte leukemia. Sequencing used immunoSEQ multiplex PCR; TCRdb keeps in-frame clones, though not all of them. The profile shows fewer than 40,000 clones, roughly 89% of them singletons. The sequencing sample was made of CD4+ T cells from blood buffy coats. The receptors originated from a human donor in good health.

This clone was detected only once. The chain is built from TRBV11-3 and TRBJ2-5, with 10 positions matching TRBD2. V was pared by 1 base and J by 5 bases, with 10 bases of the junction left unmatched. Germline loops: CDR1 SGHNT, CDR2 YENEEA. This CDR3 is built from 17 residues. The CDR3 DNA follows: TGTGCCAGCAGCTTAGTGTCTAGCGGGAGAGGAAGGGAGACCCAGTACTTC. Protein sequence: CASSLVSSGRGRETQYF.

This clone was seen just once. This chain connects TRBV5-8 to TRBJ1-2; D is uncertain. The ends were cut back, 0 bases at V and 5 bases at J, with 14 bases in the middle. CDR1 and CDR2 (germline): SGHTS, YDEGEE. The length of the CDR3 is 15 residues. Written as DNA, the CDR3 is TGTGCCAGCAGCTTGGGGCCCAAGGGTTATTATGGCTACACCTTC. Translating gives CASSLGPKGYYGYTF.

This chain links TRBV27 with TRBJ2-6; D is possibly TRBD2 (7 bases). V was shortened by 4 bases and J by 2 bases, with 21 bases between the two germline ends. Germline V CDR1 and CDR2: MNHEY, SMNVEV (reference sequence). The CDR3 is 19 amino acids. CDR3 sequence (DNA): TGTGCCAGCAGTTCCGGGGGGCGGGCGCGGGTAACTGGGGCCAACGTCCTGACTTTC. Residues: CASSSGGRARVTGANVLTF.

This chain links TRBV27 with TRBJ1-6; TRBD1 matches 10 bases. Germline values: CDR1 MNHEY, CDR2 SMNVEV (reference sequence). The CDR3 has 15 residues. Trimming removed 5 bases from V and 10 bases from J; junction bases left unmatched: 8. Written as DNA, the CDR3 is TGTGCCAGCAGTCGACAGGGGGCTTTAGGGTCACCCCTCCACTTT. It encodes CASSRQGALGSPLHF.

The chain recombines TRBV6-1 with TRBJ1-5; D is ambiguous. The CDR3 extends over 13 amino acids. In germline, CDR1 is MNHNS, CDR2 SASEGT. V dropped 4 bases and J dropped 6 bases, with 10 bases sitting between them. Written as DNA, the CDR3 is TGTGCCAGCAGTGCTGAAGGAAGTCAGCCCCAGCATTTT. Protein sequence: CASSAEGSQPQHF.

V gene TRBV20-1 combines with J gene TRBJ2-7; D is ambiguous. The CDR3 loop spans 11 amino acids. Germline assignment: CDR1 DFQATT and CDR2 SNEGSKA (reference sequence). V was pared by 2 bases and J by 8 bases, with 10 bases between. CDR3 DNA sequence: TGCAGTGCTAGAACCTATGGCCAGCAGTACTTC. Its translation: CSARTYGQQYF.

This rearrangement joins TRBV2 to TRBJ2-1; TRBD2 matches at 14 bases. Germline V gene lookup returns CDR1 SNHLY and CDR2 FYNNEI. Trimming at V came to 4 bases and at J to 9 bases, leaving 5 bases not matched to a gene. This CDR3 is built from 15 residues. CDR3 coding DNA: TGTGCCAGCAGTGGGGGGACTAGCGGGAGCGCTGAGCAGTTCTTC. Translated: CASSGGTSGSAEQFF.

The chain combines TRBV28 with TRBJ2-7; D could derive from TRBD1 or TRBD2 (6 bases each). The ends were cut back, 8 bases at V and 4 bases at J, with 24 bases in the middle. The CDR3 loop spans 16 amino acids. Germline loops: CDR1 MDHEN, CDR2 SYDVKM. The CDR3 DNA reads TGTGCCAGCCCGCCGAGCCCAGGGGAGGCTTCGTACGAGCAGTACTTC. It specifies CASPPSPGEASYEQYF.

V gene TRBV6-4 combines with J gene TRBJ1-2; weak D call: TRBD1 (5 bases). The CDR3 totals 15 residues. CDR1 and CDR2 from the germline V gene are MRHNA and SNTAGT. V was shortened by 5 bases and J by 4 bases, with 17 bases between the two germline ends. The CDR3, as DNA: TGTGCCAGCAGTTTGGACGTAGCGGGGCTCTATGGCTACACCTTC. Amino acids: CASSLDVAGLYGYTF.

In its sample, this clone was seen once. The gene calls are TRBV4-1 and TRBJ2-7; TRBD2 agrees at 14 bases. Trimming at V came to 4 bases and at J to 6 bases, leaving 5 bases not matched to a gene. The germline gives CDR1 MGHRA, CDR2 YSYEKL. This CDR3 is built from 15 residues. CDR3 residues: CASSPPGLAGGEQYF. CDR3 DNA: TGCGCCAGCAGCCCCCCAGGACTAGCGGGAGGCGAGCAGTACTTC.

The chain has TRBV28 and TRBJ1-2, with D possibly TRBD1 on 5 matching bases. Trimming stripped 2 bases from V and 6 bases from J, with 19 bases between. Germline V CDR1 and CDR2: MDHEN, SYDVKM. The CDR3 totals 16 residues. The CDR3 DNA follows: TGTGCCAGCAGTTTAGCCCAAACGCAGGGAGTGAATGGCTACACCTTC. Amino acid sequence: CASSLAQTQGVNGYTF.

The chain carries TRBV7-9 and TRBJ1-5; D not resolved. The V gene's germline CDR1 is SEHNR and CDR2 FQNEAQ (reference sequence). This CDR3 contains 12 residues. Trimming stripped 5 bases from V and 9 bases from J, with 11 bases between. CDR3 residues: CASSAGPGPQHF. Written as DNA, the CDR3 is TGTGCCAGCAGCGCCGGCCCCGGGCCCCAGCATTTT. Drawing the rest from reference TRBV7-9 and TRBJ1-5, the complete variable domain is DTGVSQNPRHKITKRGQNVTFRCDPISEHNRLYWYRQTLGQGPEFLTYFQNEAQLEKSRLLSDRFSAERPKGSFSTLEIQRTEQGDSAMYLCASSAGPGPQHFGDGTRLSIL.

This clone appeared a few times. The rearrangement joins TRBV6-5 to TRBJ1-1; no definite D call. Germline V gives CDR1 MNHEY, CDR2 SVGAGI. The germline V and J ends were trimmed by 5 bases and 3 bases, with 4 bases remaining between them. CDR3 length: 11 amino acids. CDR3 DNA sequence: TGTGCCAGCAGTCGGTACACTGAAGCTTTCTTT. It yields the protein CASSRYTEAFF.